One sample yielded the 27 T cell receptor beta chains listed below, sequenced in a study of blood T cell repertoires in COVID-19. The protocol was immunoSEQ multiplex PCR, while the TCRdb copy is restricted to in-frame clones and leaves out a portion. Counted here are a few hundred thousand clones, roughly 87% occurring once; the ten biggest clones make up about 8.9%. Specimen: PBMCs or T cells enriched from blood (not recorded which). The receptors here all came from a woman aged 18-30 years who had recovered from COVID-19.

V is TRBV28 and J is TRBJ1-4, with 9 bases aligning to TRBD1. Germline V lookup: CDR1 MDHEN, CDR2 SYDVKM. The V segment lost 5 bases and the J segment 8 bases; nucleotides outside the gene matches: 9. The CDR3 is 15 amino acids. CDR3 in DNA: TGTGCCAGCAGTCCCAACAGGGGGCAAGGCGAAAAACTGTTTTTT. Its protein product is CASSPNRGQGEKLFF.

This chain uses TRBV7-2 with TRBJ2-2; 10 bases are shared with TRBD2. The CDR3 runs to 16 residues. Germline CDR1 is SGHTA and CDR2 is FQGNSA. The V gene end was trimmed by 4 bases and the J gene end by 6 bases; junction bases not matched to a gene: 8. DNA for the CDR3: TGTGCCAGCAGCTCATACAGCGGGAGGGCATCCGGGGAGCTGTTTTTT. Translated, it gives CASSSYSGRASGELFF.

Details on this clone: The junction differs from germline at one of its ends, possibly a read error. The chain joins TRBV7-2 to TRBJ2-2; 11 bases map to TRBD2. The CDR3 loop spans 15 amino acids. CDR1 is SGHTA, CDR2 FQGNSA, per germline. CDR3 in amino acids: CASSLTSGNAGELFF. The CDR3 DNA follows: TGTGCCAGCAGCTTGACTAGCGGGAACGCCGGGGAGCTGTTTTTT.

The chain has TRBV11-3 and TRBJ2-2; 11 positions match TRBD2. This CDR3 has 15 residues. The junction had 2 bases not matched to a gene; V was cut back by 3 bases and J by 5 bases. Germline lookup yields CDR1 SGHNT and CDR2 YENEEA. This chain's CDR3 is CASSFLAGGTGELFF. Here the CDR3 DNA reads TGTGCCAGCAGCTTCCTAGCGGGAGGTACCGGGGAGCTGTTTTTT.

The chain couples TRBV6-1 to TRBJ1-2, with D tentatively TRBD1 (6 bases). Trimming removed 2 bases at V and 0 bases at J, with 10 bases between. This CDR3 has 15 amino acids. Looked up from germline, CDR1 is MNHNS and CDR2 is SASEGT. CDR3 bases: TGTGCCAGCAGTGAATCGGACAGCGCTAACTATGGCTACACCTTC. It codes for CASSESDSANYGYTF.

V and J are TRBV19 and TRBJ1-6, with 8 bases that match TRBD1. V lost 0 bases and J lost 9; bases outside the gene matches: 7. This CDR3 is built from 16 residues. Germline CDR1 LNHDA, CDR2 SQIVND (reference sequence). CDR3 protein: CASSIDATGVSSPLHF. The CDR3 bases are TGTGCCAGTAGTATAGACGCGACAGGGGTGAGTTCACCCCTCCACTTT. Together with reference TRBV19 and TRBJ1-6, the CDR3 gives the full variable domain: DGGITQSPKYLFRKEGQNVTLSCEQNLNHDAMYWYRQDPGQGLRLIYYSQIVNDFQKGDIAEGYSVSREKKESFPLTVTSAQKNPTAFYLCASSIDATGVSSPLHFGNGTRLTVT.

CDR3 in amino acids: CASSTGGGTDTQYF. In DNA form, the CDR3 reads TGTGCCAGTAGTACAGGGGGTGGCACAGATACGCAGTATTTT. This chain connects TRBV19 to TRBJ2-3; 7 nucleotides agree with TRBD1. This CDR3 is 14 amino acids long. Germline-derived CDR1 and CDR2 are LNHDA and SQIVND (reference sequence). V lost 4 bases, J lost 1 base, and 2 bases stayed unmatched.

V and J are TRBV18 and TRBJ1-3; TRBD1 agrees at 9 bases. Unmatched junction bases numbered 8, after V lost 6 bases and J lost 5 bases. The CDR3 is 15 amino acids. CDR1 is KGHSH, CDR2 LQKENI, per germline. The CDR3 DNA reads as TGTGCCAGCTCTCAAGGAGGACAGGGGAGAAACACCATATATTTT. Its translation: CASSQGGQGRNTIYF.

The rearrangement links TRBV11-2 to TRBJ2-1; 8 nucleotides match TRBD1. The V gene's germline CDR1 is SGHAT and CDR2 FQNNGV. This CDR3 region has 15 residues. V trimming: 7 bases; J trimming: 0 bases; junction bases outside the gene matches: 5. DNA of the CDR3: TGTGCCAGCACAGGGGGCTTAAGCTCCTACAATGAGCAGTTCTTC. Translation: CASTGGLSSYNEQFF.

The gene calls are TRBV6-5 and TRBJ2-3, with 8 bases aligning to TRBD2. The V segment lost 2 bases and the J segment 0 bases; nucleotides outside the gene matches: 1. Germline lookup yields CDR1 MNHEY and CDR2 SVGAGI. The CDR3 consists of 15 residues. The chain's CDR3 is CASSYASGSTDTQYF. In nucleotides, the CDR3 is TGTGCCAGCAGTTACGCTAGCGGGAGCACAGATACGCAGTATTTT.

The chain recombines TRBV7-2 with TRBJ1-2; no reliable D call. Trimming took 0 bases from V and 7 from J, leaving 9 bases between them. CDR1 and CDR2 from the germline V gene are SGHTA and FQGNSA. The CDR3 has 13 residues. The CDR3 DNA is TGTGCCAGCAGCTTAGCGCGGGGTGGTGGCTACACCTTC. Protein sequence: CASSLARGGGYTF.

This chain links TRBV20-1 with TRBJ2-7; possible D gene TRBD2, 7 bases. Deletions cut 3 bases from V and 3 bases from J, with 18 bases between. CDR1 is DFQATT and CDR2 is SNEGSKA in the germline V gene (reference sequence). This CDR3 contains 15 residues. Here the CDR3 DNA reads TGCAGTGCTAGTAAGTTCCGGGGGGCCCTCTACGAGCAGTACTTC. It is translated as CSASKFRGALYEQYF.

The table lists this clone with a few counts. The rearrangement links TRBV7-9 to TRBJ2-1; 12 bases agree with TRBD1. V trimming: 4 bases; J trimming: 10 bases; junction bases outside the gene matches: 11. The CDR3 runs 16 residues. The germline V gene has CDR1 SEHNR and CDR2 FQNEAQ (reference sequence). The CDR3 protein is CASSSWDSGTGGEQFF. The CDR3 bases are TGTGCCAGCAGCTCATGGGATTCCGGGACAGGGGGCGAGCAGTTCTTC.

The chain couples TRBV11-1 to TRBJ2-7, with TRBD1 identical over 9 bases. The CDR3 totals 15 residues. The germline V gene has CDR1 SGHAT and CDR2 FQDESV (reference sequence). With 4 bases clipped from V and 3 bases from J, the junction kept 7 bases outside the gene matches. CDR3 loop: CASSWTGTGRYEQYF. The DNA of the CDR3 is TGTGCCAGCAGCTGGACAGGGACAGGGCGCTACGAGCAGTACTTC.

V and J are TRBV28 and TRBJ2-7, with TRBD1 matching over 9 bases. Germline CDR1 and CDR2: MDHEN and SYDVKM. With 9 bases clipped from V and 3 bases from J, the junction kept 6 bases outside the gene matches. This CDR3 has 13 residues. The CDR3 here is CASGQGRSYEQYF. The CDR3, as DNA: TGTGCCAGTGGACAGGGGCGAAGCTACGAGCAGTACTTC.

The chain uses TRBV5-8 and TRBJ2-1; 10 bases match TRBD1. The ends lost 5 bases at V and 9 bases at J; junction bases unmatched: 5. The CDR3 is 13 amino acids. Germline V gene lookup returns CDR1 SGHTS and CDR2 YDEGEE. The chain's CDR3 is CASRTGGFIEQFF. The CDR3 nucleotides read TGTGCCAGCAGGACAGGGGGCTTTATTGAGCAGTTCTTC.

The chain joins TRBV19 to TRBJ1-5; 11 positions agree with TRBD1. This CDR3 region has 17 residues. Per germline, CDR1 LNHDA and CDR2 SQIVND (reference sequence). Losses at the gene ends were 7 bases for V and 0 bases for J; bases not matched to a gene: 8. The CDR3 reads CASKPGTGGNSNQPQHF. DNA for the CDR3: TGTGCCAGTAAACCCGGGACAGGGGGGAATAGCAATCAGCCCCAGCATTTT. The full variable domain, completed using reference TRBV19 and TRBJ1-5, is DGGITQSPKYLFRKEGQNVTLSCEQNLNHDAMYWYRQDPGQGLRLIYYSQIVNDFQKGDIAEGYSVSREKKESFPLTVTSAQKNPTAFYLCASKPGTGGNSNQPQHFGDGTRLSIL.

J is TRBJ1-3 and V is TRBV18; a weak D match, TRBD1 (5 bases). With 2 bases removed from V and 2 bases from J, the gap between germline ends came to 13 bases. CDR1 and CDR2 (germline): KGHSH, LQKENI. The CDR3 loop spans 16 amino acids. The DNA for the CDR3 is TGTGCCAGCTCACCAGCCAAGGGGCTCCCTGGAAACACCATATATTTT. This encodes CASSPAKGLPGNTIYF.

The V call is TRBV6-5, the J call TRBJ2-3, with 7 bases identical to TRBD1. The CDR3 is 13 amino acids. Germline V CDR1 and CDR2: MNHEY, SVGAGI. V lost 5 bases and J lost 6; bases outside the gene matches: 5. The CDR3 here is CASSHPDRDTQYF. CDR3 DNA sequence: TGTGCCAGCAGTCACCCGGACAGGGATACGCAGTATTTT.

The V gene is TRBV6-2 or TRBV6-3, the J gene TRBJ2-5; TRBD2 matches 12 bases. Trimming cost V 2 bases and J 1 base; bases outside gene matches: 8. Germline values: CDR1 MNHEY, CDR2 SVGEGT. The CDR3 is 18 amino acids. The CDR3 sequence is CASSYPSRLAGVQETQYF. In DNA, the CDR3 is TGTGCCAGCAGTTACCCAAGCCGACTAGCGGGGGTCCAAGAGACCCAGTACTTC.

J is TRBJ1-1 and V is TRBV7-2; weak D call: TRBD1 (6 bases). The CDR3 covers 14 residues. Trimming shortened V by 3 bases and J by 2 bases, and 10 bases separated the two germline ends. Looked up from germline, CDR1 is SGHTA and CDR2 is FQGNSA. CDR3: CASSFRTANTEAFF. CDR3 DNA: TGTGCCAGCAGCTTCCGGACAGCTAACACTGAAGCTTTCTTT.

Here the CDR3 DNA reads TGTGCCAGCAGCTGGAACAGGGACCATGGCTACACCTTC. Translated, it gives CASSWNRDHGYTF. This chain joins TRBV7-2 and TRBJ1-2, with a tentative D call TRBD1 (6 bases). The length of the CDR3 is 13 residues. CDR1 and CDR2 from the germline V gene are SGHTA and FQGNSA. V gave up 4 bases and J gave up 6 bases, with 12 bases separating them.

The chain links TRBV7-2 to TRBJ1-3, with D maybe TRBD1 (6 bases). CDR3 size: 17 residues. The germline CDR1 and CDR2 sequences are SGHTA and FQGNSA. Trimming took off 2 bases at V and 0 bases at J, with 14 bases between the two ends. CDR3 residues: CASSLMGGTLSGNTIYF. The CDR3 coding sequence is TGTGCCAGCAGCTTAATGGGAGGGACACTCTCTGGAAACACCATATATTTT.

The J gene is TRBJ1-1, the V gene TRBV5-8; 8 bases match TRBD1. The CDR3 spans 16 residues. Germline V gene lookup returns CDR1 SGHTS and CDR2 YDEGEE. With V trimmed by 3 bases and J by 1 base, 8 bases remained unmatched. CDR3 in DNA: TGTGCCAGCAGCTCATTCCAGACAGGGGAGAACACTGAAGCTTTCTTT. Translating it yields CASSSFQTGENTEAFF.

V and J are TRBV19 and TRBJ1-5; tentatively, D is TRBD1 (5 bases). The germline V gene encodes CDR1 LNHDA and CDR2 SQIVND (reference sequence). Between the trimmed V and J ends, which lost 4 bases and 1 base, there was a span of 5 bases. CDR3 length equals 13 residues. Written as DNA, the CDR3 is TGTGCCAGTAGTACAGGGAGCAATCAGCCCCAGCATTTT. This gives the protein CASSTGSNQPQHF.

J is TRBJ2-2 and V is TRBV19; 11 positions match TRBD2. The length of the CDR3 is 17 residues. Trimming took 3 bases from V and 5 from J; bases not matched to a gene: 8. Germline values: CDR1 LNHDA, CDR2 SQIVND (reference sequence). CDR3 coding DNA: TGTGCCAGTAGTATGCCGGGACTAGCGGAACGAACCGGGGAGCTGTTTTTT. As protein: CASSMPGLAERTGELFF.

The chain links TRBV4-2 to TRBJ2-1; 8 nucleotides align to TRBD1. This CDR3 is built from 17 residues. Germline V gives CDR1 LGHNA, CDR2 YNFKEQ. The V and J ends lost 0 bases and 2 bases, in that order; junction bases with no gene match: 6. The CDR3, as DNA: TGTGCCAGCAGCCAAGATTTAGCACAGGGGGCCTACAATGAGCAGTTCTTC. It specifies CASSQDLAQGAYNEQFF.